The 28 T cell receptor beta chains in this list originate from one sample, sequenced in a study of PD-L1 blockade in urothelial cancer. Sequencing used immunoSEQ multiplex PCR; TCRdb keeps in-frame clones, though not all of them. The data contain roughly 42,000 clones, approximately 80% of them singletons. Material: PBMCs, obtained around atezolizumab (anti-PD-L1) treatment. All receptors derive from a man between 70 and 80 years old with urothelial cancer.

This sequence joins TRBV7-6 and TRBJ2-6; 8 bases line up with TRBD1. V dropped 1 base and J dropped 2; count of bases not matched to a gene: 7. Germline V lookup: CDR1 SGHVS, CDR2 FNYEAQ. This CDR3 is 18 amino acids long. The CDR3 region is CASSLGGGRGPGANVLTF. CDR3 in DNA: TGTGCCAGCAGCTTAGGAGGGGGCAGGGGGCCTGGGGCCAACGTCCTGACTTTC.

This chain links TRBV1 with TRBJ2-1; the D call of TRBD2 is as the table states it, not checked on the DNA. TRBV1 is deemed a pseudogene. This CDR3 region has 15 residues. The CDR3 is CTSSQGSIQEDEQFF. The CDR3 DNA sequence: TGCACCAGCAGCCAAGGGTCTATCCAGGAGGATGAGCAGTTCTTC.

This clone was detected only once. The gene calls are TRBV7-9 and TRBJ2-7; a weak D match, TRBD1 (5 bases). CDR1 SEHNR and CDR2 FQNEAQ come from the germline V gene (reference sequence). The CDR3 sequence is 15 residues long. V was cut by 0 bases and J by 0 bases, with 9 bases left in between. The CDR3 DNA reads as TGTGCCAGCAGCTTAGCGGGCGACAGCTCCTACGAGCAGTACTTC. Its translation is CASSLAGDSSYEQYF.

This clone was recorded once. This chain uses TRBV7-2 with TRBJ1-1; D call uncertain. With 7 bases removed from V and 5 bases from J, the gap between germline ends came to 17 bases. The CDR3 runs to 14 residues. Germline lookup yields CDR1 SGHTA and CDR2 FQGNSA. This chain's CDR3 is CASKLFLSQTEAFF. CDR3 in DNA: TGTGCCAGCAAATTGTTCCTGTCGCAGACTGAAGCTTTCTTT.

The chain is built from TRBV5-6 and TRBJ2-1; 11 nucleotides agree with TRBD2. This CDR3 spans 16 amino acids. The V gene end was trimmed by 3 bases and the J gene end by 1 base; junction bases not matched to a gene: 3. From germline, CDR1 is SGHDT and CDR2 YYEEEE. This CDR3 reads CASSYRTSGSYNEQFF. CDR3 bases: TGTGCCAGCAGCTACCGGACTAGCGGGTCCTACAATGAGCAGTTCTTC.

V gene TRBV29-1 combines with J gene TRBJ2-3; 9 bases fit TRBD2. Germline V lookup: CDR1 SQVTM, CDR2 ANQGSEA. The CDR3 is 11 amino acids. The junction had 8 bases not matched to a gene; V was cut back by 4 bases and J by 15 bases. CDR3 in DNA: TGCAGCGTTGCGATAAGCGGGGGGCCATATTTT. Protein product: CSVAISGGPYF.

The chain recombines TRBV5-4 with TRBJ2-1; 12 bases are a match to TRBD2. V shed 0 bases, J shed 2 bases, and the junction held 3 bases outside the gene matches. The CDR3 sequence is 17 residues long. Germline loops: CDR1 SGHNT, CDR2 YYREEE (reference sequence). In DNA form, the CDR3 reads TGTGCCAGCAGCTTGGCCGGACTAGCGGGACCCTACAATGAGCAGTTCTTC. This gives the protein CASSLAGLAGPYNEQFF. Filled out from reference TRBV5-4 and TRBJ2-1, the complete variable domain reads ETGVTQSPTHLIKTRGQQVTLRCSSQSGHNTVSWYQQALGQGPQFIFQYYREEENGRGNFPPRFSGLQFPNYSSELNVNALELDDSALYLCASSLAGLAGPYNEQFFGPGTRLTVL.

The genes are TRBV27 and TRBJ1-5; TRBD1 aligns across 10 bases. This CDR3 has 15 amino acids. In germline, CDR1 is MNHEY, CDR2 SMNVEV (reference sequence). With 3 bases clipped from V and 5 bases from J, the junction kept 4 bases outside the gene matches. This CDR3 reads CASSFYGTGDQPQHF. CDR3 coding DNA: TGTGCCAGCAGTTTTTATGGGACAGGGGATCAGCCCCAGCATTTT.

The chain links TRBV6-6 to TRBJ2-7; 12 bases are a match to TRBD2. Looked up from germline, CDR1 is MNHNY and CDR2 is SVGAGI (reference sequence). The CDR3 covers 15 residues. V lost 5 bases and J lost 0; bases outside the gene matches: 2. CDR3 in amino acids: CASSPTSGSSYEQYF. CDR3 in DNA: TGTGCCAGCAGTCCGACTAGCGGGAGCTCCTACGAGCAGTACTTC.

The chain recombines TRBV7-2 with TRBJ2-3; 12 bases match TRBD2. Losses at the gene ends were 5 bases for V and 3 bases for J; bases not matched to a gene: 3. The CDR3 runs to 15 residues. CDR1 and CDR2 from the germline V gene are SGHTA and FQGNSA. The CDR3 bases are TGTGCCAGCAGCCAACTAGCGGGAGGAACAGATACGCAGTATTTT. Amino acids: CASSQLAGGTDTQYF.

This chain's CDR3 is CASSQDPVAGDTPNEQFF. CDR3 in DNA: TGCGCCAGCAGCCAAGATCCGGTAGCGGGAGACACCCCCAATGAGCAGTTCTTC. The chain recombines TRBV4-3 with TRBJ2-1; 9 nucleotides agree with TRBD2. V trimming: 0 bases; J trimming: 6 bases; junction bases outside the gene matches: 12. Per the germline V gene, CDR1 is LGHNA and CDR2 is YSLEER. CDR3 length: 18 amino acids.

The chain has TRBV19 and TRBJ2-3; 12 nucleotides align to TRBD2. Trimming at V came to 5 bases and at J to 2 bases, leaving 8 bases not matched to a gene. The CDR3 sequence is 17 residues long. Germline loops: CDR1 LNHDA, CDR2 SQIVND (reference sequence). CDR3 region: CASSSTTSGGNTDTQYF. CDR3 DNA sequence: TGTGCCAGTAGTTCTACGACTAGCGGGGGAAACACAGATACGCAGTATTTT.

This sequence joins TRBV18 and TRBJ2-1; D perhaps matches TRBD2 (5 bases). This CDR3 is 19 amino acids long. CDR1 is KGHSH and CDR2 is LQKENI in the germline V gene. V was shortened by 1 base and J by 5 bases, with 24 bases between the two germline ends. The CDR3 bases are TGTGCCAGCTCACCACGTGGCAACATCCTTTCCAGCGGACACAATGAGCAGTTCTTC. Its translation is CASSPRGNILSSGHNEQFF.

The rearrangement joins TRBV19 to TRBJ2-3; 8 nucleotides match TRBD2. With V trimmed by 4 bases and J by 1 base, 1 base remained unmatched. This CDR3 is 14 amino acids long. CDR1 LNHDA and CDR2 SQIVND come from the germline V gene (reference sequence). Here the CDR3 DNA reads TGTGCCAGTAGTAAGACTAGCGGCACAGATACGCAGTATTTT. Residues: CASSKTSGTDTQYF.

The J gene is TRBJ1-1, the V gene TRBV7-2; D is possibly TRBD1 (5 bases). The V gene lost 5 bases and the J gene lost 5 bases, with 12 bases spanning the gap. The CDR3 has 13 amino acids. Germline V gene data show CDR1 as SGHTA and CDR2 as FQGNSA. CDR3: CASSRRAQTEAFF. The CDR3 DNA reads TGTGCCAGCAGCCGCAGGGCGCAGACTGAAGCTTTCTTT.

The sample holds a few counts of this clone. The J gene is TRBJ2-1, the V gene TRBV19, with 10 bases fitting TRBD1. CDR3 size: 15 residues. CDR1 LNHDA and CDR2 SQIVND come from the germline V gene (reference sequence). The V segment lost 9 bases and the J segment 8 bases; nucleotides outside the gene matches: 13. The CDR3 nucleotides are TGTGCCAGCCTTCGCTCCGACAGGGGGCGGGATGAGCAGTTCTTC. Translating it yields CASLRSDRGRDEQFF.

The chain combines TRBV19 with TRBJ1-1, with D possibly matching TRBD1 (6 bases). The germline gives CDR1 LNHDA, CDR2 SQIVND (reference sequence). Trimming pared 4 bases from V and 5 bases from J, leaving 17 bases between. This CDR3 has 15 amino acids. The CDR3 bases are TGTGCCAGTAGTACCCCCCTAGGGGGTGGAACTGAAGCTTTCTTT. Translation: CASSTPLGGGTEAFF.

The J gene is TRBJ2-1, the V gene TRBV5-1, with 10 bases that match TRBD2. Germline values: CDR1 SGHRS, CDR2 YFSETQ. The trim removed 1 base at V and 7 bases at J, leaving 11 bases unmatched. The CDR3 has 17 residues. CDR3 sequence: CASSLNPSGSVGNEQFF. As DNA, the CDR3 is TGCGCCAGCAGCTTGAATCCTAGCGGGAGTGTGGGAAATGAGCAGTTCTTC.

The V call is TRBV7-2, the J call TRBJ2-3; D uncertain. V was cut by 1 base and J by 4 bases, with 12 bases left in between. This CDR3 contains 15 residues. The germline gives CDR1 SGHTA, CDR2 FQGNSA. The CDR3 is CASSLGSIPADTQYF. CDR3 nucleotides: TGTGCCAGCAGCTTAGGGAGTATACCAGCAGATACGCAGTATTTT. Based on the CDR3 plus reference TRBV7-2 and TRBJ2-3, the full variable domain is GAGVSQSPSNKVTEKGKDVELRCDPISGHTALYWYRQSLGQGLEFLIYFQGNSAPDKSGLPSDRFSAERTGGSVSTLTIQRTQQEDSAVYLCASSLGSIPADTQYFGPGTRLTVL.

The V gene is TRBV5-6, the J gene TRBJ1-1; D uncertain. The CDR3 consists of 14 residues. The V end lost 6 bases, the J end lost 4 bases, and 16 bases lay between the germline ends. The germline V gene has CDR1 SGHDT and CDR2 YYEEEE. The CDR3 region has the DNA TGTGCCAGCAAGGAGGCACCCGTAAGCACTGAAGCTTTCTTT. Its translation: CASKEAPVSTEAFF.

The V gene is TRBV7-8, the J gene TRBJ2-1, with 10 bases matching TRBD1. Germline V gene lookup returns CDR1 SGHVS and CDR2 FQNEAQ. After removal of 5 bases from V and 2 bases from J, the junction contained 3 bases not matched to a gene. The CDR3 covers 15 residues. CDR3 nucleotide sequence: TGTGCCAGCAGCCCAGACAGGGGGCCCTACAATGAGCAGTTCTTC. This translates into CASSPDRGPYNEQFF.

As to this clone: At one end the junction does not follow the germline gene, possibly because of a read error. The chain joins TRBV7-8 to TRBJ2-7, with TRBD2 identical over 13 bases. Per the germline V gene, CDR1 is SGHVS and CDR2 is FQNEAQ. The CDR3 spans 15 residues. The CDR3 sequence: CASTVWTSGSPEGSF. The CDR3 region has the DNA TGTGCCAGCACCGTTTGGACTAGCGGGAGTCCGGAGGGGAGTTTC.

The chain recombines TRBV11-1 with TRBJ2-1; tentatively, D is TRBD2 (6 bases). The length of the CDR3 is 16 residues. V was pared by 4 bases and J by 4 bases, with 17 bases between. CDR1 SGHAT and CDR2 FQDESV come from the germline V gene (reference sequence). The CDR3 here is CASSSYRDSRYNEQFF. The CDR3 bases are TGTGCCAGCAGCTCCTACCGGGACTCTCGATACAATGAGCAGTTCTTC. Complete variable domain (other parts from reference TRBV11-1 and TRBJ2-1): EAEVAQSPRYKITEKSQAVAFWCDPISGHATLYWYRQILGQGPELLVQFQDESVVDDSQLPKDRFSAERLKGVDSTLKIQPAELGDSAMYLCASSSYRDSRYNEQFFGPGTRLTVL.

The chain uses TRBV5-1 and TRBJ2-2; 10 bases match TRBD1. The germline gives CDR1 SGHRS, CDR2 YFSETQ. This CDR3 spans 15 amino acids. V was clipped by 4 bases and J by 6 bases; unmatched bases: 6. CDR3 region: CASSVTGGDAGELFF. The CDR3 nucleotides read TGCGCCAGCAGCGTGACAGGGGGCGATGCCGGGGAGCTGTTTTTT.

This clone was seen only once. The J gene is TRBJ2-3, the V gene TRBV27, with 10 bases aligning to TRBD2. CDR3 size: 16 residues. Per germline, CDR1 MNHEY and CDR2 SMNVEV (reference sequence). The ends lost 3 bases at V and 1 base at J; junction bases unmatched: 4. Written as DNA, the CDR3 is TGTGCCAGCAGTTTCGGAGGGACTAGCGGCACAGATACGCAGTATTTT. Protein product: CASSFGGTSGTDTQYF.

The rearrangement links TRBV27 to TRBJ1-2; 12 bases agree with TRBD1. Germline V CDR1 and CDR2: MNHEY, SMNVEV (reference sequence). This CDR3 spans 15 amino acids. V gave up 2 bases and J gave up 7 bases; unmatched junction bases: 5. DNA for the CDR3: TGTGCCAGCAGTTTAGAGGGACAGGGGGCCGCTGGCTACACCTTC. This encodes CASSLEGQGAAGYTF.

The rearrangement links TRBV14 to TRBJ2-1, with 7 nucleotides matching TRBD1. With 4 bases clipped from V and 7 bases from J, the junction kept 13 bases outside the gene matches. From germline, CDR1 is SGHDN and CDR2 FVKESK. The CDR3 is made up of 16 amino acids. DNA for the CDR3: TGTGCCAGCAGCCCAACCGGACAGGACGTTAGGAATGAGCAGTTCTTC. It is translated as CASSPTGQDVRNEQFF.

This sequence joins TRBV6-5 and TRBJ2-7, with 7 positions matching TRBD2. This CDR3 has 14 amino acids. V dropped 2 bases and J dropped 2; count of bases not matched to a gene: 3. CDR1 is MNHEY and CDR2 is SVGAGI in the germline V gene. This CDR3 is CASSYGGGTYEQYF. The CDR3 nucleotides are TGTGCCAGCAGTTACGGCGGGGGAACCTACGAGCAGTACTTC.